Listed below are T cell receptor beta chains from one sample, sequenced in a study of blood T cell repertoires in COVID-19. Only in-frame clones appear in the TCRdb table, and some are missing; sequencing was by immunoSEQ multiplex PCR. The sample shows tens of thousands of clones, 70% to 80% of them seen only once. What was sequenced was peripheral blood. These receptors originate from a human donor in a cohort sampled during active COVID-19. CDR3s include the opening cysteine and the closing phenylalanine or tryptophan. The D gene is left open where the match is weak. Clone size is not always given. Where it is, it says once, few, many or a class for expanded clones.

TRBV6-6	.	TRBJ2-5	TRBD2	TGTGCCAGTGGGGGGGAAGAGACCCAGTACTTC	CASGGEETQYF
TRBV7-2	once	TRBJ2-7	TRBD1	TGTGCCAGCAGCTCCGGGACAGGGATCTACGAGCAGTACTTC	CASSSGTGIYEQYF
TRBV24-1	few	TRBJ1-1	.	TGTGCCACCAGTGATTCTCGGGGAGTAAACACTGAAGCTTTCTTT	CATSDSRGVNTEAFF
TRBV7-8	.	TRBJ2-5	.	TGTGCCAGCAGCCGAACCTACAGTTTCGAGTACCAAGAGACCCAGTACTTC	CASSRTYSFEYQETQYF
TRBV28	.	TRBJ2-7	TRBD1	TGTGCCAGCAGCCCACCGGGACAGGGGGCCAACGAGCAGTACTTC	CASSPPGQGANEQYF
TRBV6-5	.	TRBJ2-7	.	TGTGCCAGCTCCCGGGGGAACGAGCAGTACTTC	CASSRGNEQYF
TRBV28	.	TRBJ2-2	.	TGTGCCAGCAGTTCAGGGGGGACGGCCGGGGAGCTGTTTTTT	CASSSGGTAGELFF
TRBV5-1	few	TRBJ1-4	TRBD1	TGCGCCAGCAGGTACGGCGACAGGGAAACTAATGAAAAACTGTTTTTT	CASRYGDRETNEKLFF
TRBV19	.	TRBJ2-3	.	TGTGCCAGTAGCAGAGGGAGGAGCGATACGCAGTATTTT	CASSRGRSDTQYF
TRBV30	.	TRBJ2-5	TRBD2	TGTGCCTGGAGTCCCCGGGGGGGTGGAGTGTGGAAAGAGACCCAGTACTTC	CAWSPRGGGVWKETQYF
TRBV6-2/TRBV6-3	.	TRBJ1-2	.	TGTGCCAGCAGTACCGACAGGTTTGGCTACACCTTC	CASSTDRFGYTF
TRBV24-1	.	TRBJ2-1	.	TGTGCCACCAGTGATCCCGGACGGGGTGAGCAGTTCTTC	CATSDPGRGEQFF
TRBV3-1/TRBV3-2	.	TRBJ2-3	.	TGTGCCAGCAGCCAAGATCAGGGCCGGACGCAGTATTTT	CASSQDQGRTQYF
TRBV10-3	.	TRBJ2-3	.	TGTGCCATCAGTGAGTCGGGCACGCAGTATTTT	CAISESGTQYF
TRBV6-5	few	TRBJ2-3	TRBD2	TGTGCCAGCGGCGGACTAGCGGGGAACCCAGATACGCAGTATTTT	CASGGLAGNPDTQYF
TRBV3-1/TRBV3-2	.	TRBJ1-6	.	TGTGCCAGCAGCCATCCGGGGTCACCCCTCCACTTT	CASSHPGSPLHF